This TCR beta chain comes out of a study of CD8+ T cells in alopecia areata (dated by TCRdb to about 2018). Turning to the overall study: In both human patients and the C3H/HeJ mouse model, the study applied high-throughput TCRbeta sequencing to look at T cell clonal expansion in alopecia areata. RNA came from the PAXgene miRNA kit for fixed scalp, the miRNeasy kit for PBMCs, and the RNeasy kit for mouse skin. Amplification of TCRbeta CDR3 regions was done by immunoSEQ multiplex PCR using 35 Vbeta forward primers and 13 Jbeta reverse primers. Scalp tissue and sorted CD4+ and CD8+ peripheral blood T cells from patchy and totalis/universalis alopecia areata patients and from healthy controls were covered by human TCRbeta sequencing. Scalp clonality was compared across normal scalp (n=4), patchy alopecia areata scalp (n=8), and alopecia totalis/universalis scalp (n=8). The full study reports these points: Higher clonality and more expanded CD8+ clones were observed in lesional scalp than in normal scalp, particularly in alopecia totalis/universalis, a finding suggestive of antigenic drive. Scalp TCR repertoire analysis is complicated because resident alphabeta T cells in normal human skin are also sequenced, whereas mouse skin is dominated by gammadelta T cells. Shared TCR sequences between patients were less evident than in mice, which may be partly attributable to HLA diversity in the patient population.

For this clone: Its binding antigen is unknown. The sample holds no much larger clone one base away, and base qualities are not on file.

For this chain, trimming is 3 bases at the V end and 2 bases at the J end, and the number of junction bases without a gene match is 5. The CDR3 has 15 amino acids, counting the end cysteine and phenylalanine. Of the read, only the CDR3 DNA is kept; its 45 bases are in frame from base 1. Taken from the germline V gene (reference sequence), the CDR1 and CDR2 loops are WNHNN and SYGVQD. Lesional scalp punch biopsies and peripheral blood were collected from alopecia areata patients. PBMCs were isolated by density centrifugation and stained for CD3, CD4 and CD8, after which CD4+ and CD8+ T cells were sorted on a FACSAria. Alopecia areata patients who were not treated were recruited through a multicenter biomarker study. Blood CD8+ T cells from five or six biomarker-study patients were further sorted into NKG2D-low and NKG2D-high fractions. Library method: the immunoSEQ multiplex PCR assay. RNA was extracted from all samples and reverse transcribed into cDNA as template for TCR sequencing. First-strand cDNA was synthesized with SuperScript III using a 2:1 mix of oligo-dT and random hexamers. A synthetic immune receptor repertoire was used to measure amplification bias, and any remaining bias was corrected computationally. The published analysis was carried out like this. Raw reads were preprocessed to remove errors, and CDR3 was defined by IMGT conventions from the conserved cysteine to phenylalanine. Clonality was computed by normalizing Shannon entropy by log2 of the number of productive unique TCRs and subtracting the result from 1. CD4 or CD8 identity of scalp clones was inferred by cross-referencing scalp TCRbeta sequences with sorted blood CD4 and CD8 repertoires. Drawn from immuneACCESS, this table holds only the in-frame rearrangements with V and J called that TCRdb kept. Clones are partly lost; checked studies trace under half to an unresolved V gene and leave the rest unexplained. V and J calls and clone size come straight from that table; D and trimming were deduced from the DNA. A total of 90,000 to 120,000 clones appear in this sample, 55% to 60% of them only once. The ten top clones hold roughly a quarter of the sample.

The rearranged chain carries TRBV10-1 and TRBJ2-3, and TRBD2 matches 7 of the central bases. This clonotype originated in a human donor with alopecia areata. The sequencing sample was made of NKG2D-low CD8+ T cells sorted from blood. This specimen's cell subset or site label, interpreted: sorted CD8+ NKG2D-low blood T cells. This receptor has the CDR3 CASSESREPTDTQYF. The nucleotides are TGCGCCAGCAGTGAATCGCGGGAGCCCACAGATACGCAGTATTTT.